This entry lists 32 T cell receptor beta chains sequenced from one sample in a study of T cell responses to AZD1222 COVID-19 vaccine. Profiled with immunoSEQ multiplex PCR; TCRdb holds only in-frame clones, not every one. The sample lists about 120,000 clones, about 85% occurring once. This specimen was peripheral blood, taken on day 0 of AZD1222 vaccination. The receptors originated from an adult in good health.

The chain uses TRBV19 and TRBJ2-7, with D possibly being TRBD2 (5 bases). Deletions cut 3 bases from V and 7 bases from J, with 13 bases between. The CDR3 runs 13 residues. CDR1 and CDR2 from the germline V gene are LNHDA and SQIVND (reference sequence). This CDR3 reads CASSIRGRGEQYF. In DNA form, the CDR3 reads TGTGCCAGTAGTATTAGAGGACGGGGAGAGCAGTACTTC. Using reference TRBV19 and TRBJ2-7 for the parts outside the CDR3, the full variable domain is DGGITQSPKYLFRKEGQNVTLSCEQNLNHDAMYWYRQDPGQGLRLIYYSQIVNDFQKGDIAEGYSVSREKKESFPLTVTSAQKNPTAFYLCASSIRGRGEQYFGPGTRLTVT.

The genes are TRBV30 and TRBJ1-3; the D is unclear. CDR1 GTSNPN and CDR2 SVGIG come from the germline V gene (reference sequence). This CDR3 region has 15 residues. The germline V and J ends were trimmed by 0 bases and 4 bases, with 13 bases remaining between them. In DNA, the CDR3 is TGTGCCTGGAGTGTACTGGGAGCTTCAGGAAACACCATATATTTT. Translation gives CAWSVLGASGNTIYF.

The chain joins TRBV9 to TRBJ1-3; D is ambiguous. Germline loops: CDR1 SGDLS, CDR2 YYNGEE. This CDR3 has 17 amino acids. Trimming took 2 bases from V and 4 from J, leaving 19 bases between them. CDR3 nucleotides: TGTGCCAGCAGCGTGACCCTGGGAGCGACGCTCGGAAACACCATATATTTT. Translation gives CASSVTLGATLGNTIYF. Full variable domain (outside the CDR3, taken from reference TRBV9 and TRBJ1-3): DSGVTQTPKHLITATGQRVTLRCSPRSGDLSVYWYQQSLDQGLQFLIQYYNGEERAKGNILERFSAQQFPDLHSELNLSSLELGDSALYFCASSVTLGATLGNTIYFGEGSWLTVV.

Regarding this clone: The sample carries other DNA sequences with the same CDR3. The chain combines TRBV19 with TRBJ1-5; no clear D. Germline CDR1 and CDR2: LNHDA and SQIVND (reference sequence). The V and J ends lost 1 base and 1 base respectively, with 5 bases between them. This CDR3 has 14 amino acids. DNA of the CDR3: TGTGCCAGTAGTATAGGTACCAGCAATCAGCCCCAGCATTTT. It encodes CASSIGTSNQPQHF.

The chain links TRBV19 to TRBJ1-3; D is unresolved. Between the trimmed V and J ends, which lost 7 bases and 0 bases, there was a span of 16 bases. Germline V gene lookup returns CDR1 LNHDA and CDR2 SQIVND (reference sequence). The CDR3 contains 16 residues. This CDR3 is CASTRGEGPSGNTIYF. In DNA, the CDR3 is TGTGCCAGTACCCGAGGAGAAGGGCCCTCTGGAAACACCATATATTTT.

V gene TRBV9 combines with J gene TRBJ1-3; TRBD1 is a possible D gene (6 bases). From germline, CDR1 is SGDLS and CDR2 YYNGEE. The CDR3 has 16 residues. V dropped 3 bases and J dropped 1 base, with 14 bases sitting between them. The DNA of the CDR3 is TGTGCCAGCAGCGGGCAGGGAGGGGGATCTGGAAACACCATATATTTT. Residues: CASSGQGGGSGNTIYF.

The rearrangement joins TRBV5-4 to TRBJ2-2, with D possibly matching TRBD1 (5 bases). This CDR3 has 13 amino acids. V was clipped by 0 bases and J by 6 bases, with 6 bases between them. Looked up from germline, CDR1 is SGHNT and CDR2 is YYREEE (reference sequence). This CDR3 is CASSLDRPGELFF. The CDR3 DNA is TGTGCCAGCAGCTTGGACAGGCCCGGGGAGCTGTTTTTT.

The chain carries TRBV21-1 and TRBJ1-4. TRBV21-1 is a listed pseudogene. CDR3 length: 14 amino acids. The CDR3 region has the DNA TGTGCCACCTTGGAGGGGAGAAGAGATGAAAAACTGTTTTTT. Its translation is CATLEGRRDEKLFF.

The chain uses TRBV28 and TRBJ1-2; 7 nucleotides match TRBD1. This CDR3 has 16 residues. Germline CDR1 MDHEN, CDR2 SYDVKM. Germline trimming cut 1 base from V and 4 bases from J; bases unmatched to any gene: 9. The CDR3 loop is CASSLSIYRGFYGYTF. In DNA form, the CDR3 reads TGTGCCAGCAGTTTATCGATCTACAGGGGTTTCTATGGCTACACCTTC.

This clone appeared once. The V call is TRBV6-4, the J call TRBJ2-2, with D unresolved. This CDR3 has 14 amino acids. Trimming left V 0 bases short and J 7 bases short, with 9 bases between. Germline V lookup: CDR1 MRHNA, CDR2 SNTAGT. The CDR3 protein is CASSDSHPGGELFF. Here the CDR3 DNA reads TGTGCCAGCAGTGACTCGCATCCGGGCGGGGAGCTGTTTTTT.

Written as DNA, the CDR3 is TGTGCCAGCAGCTTACTGACGGGGAACGGTGAGCAGTTCTTC. Translating it yields CASSLLTGNGEQFF. The chain combines TRBV5-4 with TRBJ2-1; possible D gene TRBD2, 5 bases. The CDR3 loop spans 14 amino acids. Germline V CDR1 and CDR2: SGHNT, YYREEE (reference sequence). The V end was cut by 2 bases, the J end by 9 bases, with 15 bases between. Based on the CDR3 plus reference TRBV5-4 and TRBJ2-1, the full variable domain is ETGVTQSPTHLIKTRGQQVTLRCSSQSGHNTVSWYQQALGQGPQFIFQYYREEENGRGNFPPRFSGLQFPNYSSELNVNALELDDSALYLCASSLLTGNGEQFFGPGTRLTVL.

This clone was detected a few times. The chain has TRBV29-1 and TRBJ2-1; tentative D call: TRBD2 (6 bases). This CDR3 spans 14 amino acids. The germline V gene has CDR1 SQVTM and CDR2 ANQGSEA. The V gene lost 4 bases and the J gene lost 6 bases, with 16 bases spanning the gap. Written as DNA, the CDR3 is TGCAGCGTTGTTAGCGCCTTAGCGGTCAATGAGCAGTTCTTC. Translated, it gives CSVVSALAVNEQFF.

V gene TRBV19 combines with J gene TRBJ1-5, with D unresolved. This CDR3 contains 15 residues. Germline V gene lookup returns CDR1 LNHDA and CDR2 SQIVND (reference sequence). The V gene lost 1 base and the J gene lost 4 bases, with 11 bases spanning the gap. The CDR3 bases are TGTGCCAGTAGTATAGTCAAGGCAGGTAATCAGCCCCAGCATTTT. This codes for CASSIVKAGNQPQHF.

The V gene is TRBV19, the J gene TRBJ2-3; maybe TRBD1 (6 bases). In germline, CDR1 is LNHDA, CDR2 SQIVND (reference sequence). V lost 5 bases and J 2 bases, leaving 17 bases between the germline ends. This CDR3 is built from 16 residues. The chain's CDR3 is CASSPLGGGNTDTQYF. Written as DNA, the CDR3 is TGTGCCAGTAGTCCCCTTGGGGGCGGAAACACAGATACGCAGTATTTT.

The V and J genes are TRBV29-1 and TRBJ1-1, with TRBD1 identical over 11 bases. The CDR3 sequence is 17 residues long. CDR1 SQVTM and CDR2 ANQGSEA come from the germline V gene. The ends lost 6 bases at V and 1 base at J; junction bases unmatched: 13. The CDR3 bases are TGCAGCGTGATCCACCGGACAGGGGGCAATGGGAACACTGAAGCTTTCTTT. Translation: CSVIHRTGGNGNTEAFF.

The chain has TRBV5-4 and TRBJ1-1; the D is unclear. Trimming pared 4 bases from V and 6 bases from J, leaving 10 bases between. Germline loops: CDR1 SGHNT, CDR2 YYREEE (reference sequence). There are 12 residues in the CDR3. CDR3 in amino acids: CASSVPPAEAFF. The CDR3 bases are TGTGCCAGCAGCGTCCCCCCGGCTGAAGCTTTCTTT.

This rearrangement joins TRBV19 to TRBJ1-5, with TRBD1 as a possible D gene (5 bases). CDR3 length: 14 amino acids. Trimming stripped 5 bases from V and 4 bases from J, with 12 bases between. Germline-derived CDR1 and CDR2 are LNHDA and SQIVND (reference sequence). The CDR3 here is CASSLPGLNQPQHF. CDR3 sequence (DNA): TGTGCCAGTAGTTTGCCAGGGCTAAATCAGCCCCAGCATTTT.

This chain joins TRBV5-8 and TRBJ2-7; 9 nucleotides match TRBD1. CDR3 length: 16 amino acids. The V and J ends lost 4 bases and 7 bases, in that order; junction bases with no gene match: 15. The germline gives CDR1 SGHTS, CDR2 YDEGEE. This CDR3 reads CASSLTGTGSLREQYF. Written as DNA, the CDR3 is TGTGCCAGCAGCCTAACCGGGACAGGGAGTCTCCGGGAGCAGTACTTC.

The gene calls are TRBV19 and TRBJ2-1; D is ambiguous. Germline assignment: CDR1 LNHDA and CDR2 SQIVND (reference sequence). V was shortened by 5 bases and J by 2 bases, with 19 bases between the two germline ends. The CDR3 runs to 17 residues. CDR3 nucleotides: TGTGCCAGTAGTTCCGGCCATTCAATTGGTACCTACAATGAGCAGTTCTTC. It translates to CASSSGHSIGTYNEQFF.

This clone showed up just once. J is TRBJ2-1 and V is TRBV7-2, with 7 bases matching TRBD2. Germline loops: CDR1 SGHTA, CDR2 FQGNSA. The CDR3 contains 15 residues. V shed 1 base, J shed 6 bases, and the junction held 6 bases outside the gene matches. The DNA for the CDR3 is TGTGCCAGCAGCTTAGTGGCGGGAGTGGGCAATGAGCAGTTCTTC. This encodes CASSLVAGVGNEQFF.

The chain joins TRBV30 to TRBJ2-5; D unclear. The CDR3 is 11 residues long. V was pared by 2 bases and J by 5 bases, with 6 bases between. Germline-derived CDR1 and CDR2 are GTSNPN and SVGIG (reference sequence). The CDR3 sequence is CAWSNGETQYF. In nucleotides, the CDR3 is TGTGCCTGGAGTAATGGGGAGACCCAGTACTTC. The whole variable domain, remainder taken from reference TRBV30 and TRBJ2-5, is SQTIHQWPATLVQPVGSPLSLECTVEGTSNPNLYWYRQAAGRGLQLLFYSVGIGQISSEVPQNLSASRPQDRQFILSSKKLLLSDSGFYLCAWSNGETQYFGPGTRLLVL.

V usage is TRBV24-1 and J usage is TRBJ2-5, with D perhaps TRBD1 (5 bases). Germline lookup yields CDR1 KGHDR and CDR2 SFDVKD. CDR3 length: 16 amino acids. V was clipped by 2 bases and J by 1 base, with 13 bases between them. This CDR3 is CATSDWSGLRQETQYF. CDR3 DNA: TGTGCCACCAGTGATTGGTCAGGGTTACGCCAAGAGACCCAGTACTTC.

Only one count was recorded for this clone. V and J are TRBV5-1 and TRBJ1-5; TRBD1 agrees at 8 bases. Germline CDR1 reads SGHRS; CDR2 reads YFSETQ. This CDR3 is 16 amino acids long. The V segment lost 4 bases and the J segment 4 bases; nucleotides outside the gene matches: 10. The CDR3 bases are TGCGCCAGCAGCCCGGAAGGACAGGGAGAGAATCAGCCCCAGCATTTT. This translates into CASSPEGQGENQPQHF.

This clone was detected a few times. As DNA, the CDR3 is TGTGCCAGCAGCTTAGAAGTTCTGGGCAGGGGGAACACCGGGGAGCTGTTTTTT. This encodes CASSLEVLGRGNTGELFF. The genes are TRBV11-2 and TRBJ2-2; possible D gene TRBD1, 6 bases. Germline assignment: CDR1 SGHAT and CDR2 FQNNGV. This CDR3 has 18 amino acids. Trimming removed 0 bases at V and 1 base at J, with 15 bases between.

The chain links TRBV18 to TRBJ2-1; no reliable D call. CDR3 length: 13 residues. V was pared by 3 bases and J by 10 bases, with 13 bases between. Germline V gives CDR1 KGHSH, CDR2 LQKENI. DNA of the CDR3: TGTGCCAGCTCACCCTCTAGGCTTGGCGAGCAGTTCTTC. Translated: CASSPSRLGEQFF.

The chain is built from TRBV30 and TRBJ1-2; D is possibly TRBD1 (5 bases). V was pared by 4 bases and J by 2 bases, with 8 bases between. Germline CDR1 and CDR2: GTSNPN and SVGIG (reference sequence). The CDR3 totals 12 residues. CDR3 sequence: CAWTQGNYGYTF. The CDR3 bases are TGTGCCTGGACGCAGGGAAACTATGGCTACACCTTC.

This chain links TRBV15 with TRBJ2-5, with 7 bases fitting TRBD2. The CDR3 covers 14 residues. The germline V gene encodes CDR1 LNHNV and CDR2 YYDKDF (reference sequence). With V trimmed by 3 bases and J by 1 base, 2 bases remained unmatched. CDR3 sequence: CATSRGGVQETQYF. The CDR3 region has the DNA TGTGCCACCAGCAGGGGGGGGGTCCAAGAGACCCAGTACTTC.

The V call is TRBV5-4, the J call TRBJ2-1; possibly TRBD2 for D (5 bases). The V end lost 4 bases, the J end lost 5 bases, and 13 bases lay between the germline ends. Germline V gene data show CDR1 as SGHNT and CDR2 as YYREEE (reference sequence). The CDR3 consists of 14 residues. CDR3 DNA sequence: TGTGCCAGCAGCCCGCGGGCAGGTAACAATGAGCAGTTCTTC. It codes for CASSPRAGNNEQFF.

The chain has TRBV11-1 and TRBJ1-1; D is unclear. V was pared by 6 bases and J by 0 bases, with 14 bases between. The CDR3 covers 15 residues. From germline, CDR1 is SGHAT and CDR2 FQDESV (reference sequence). The CDR3 protein is CASRRTTGLNTEAFF. The CDR3 DNA reads TGTGCCAGCAGACGAACCACCGGTCTGAACACTGAAGCTTTCTTT.

The chain uses TRBV2 and TRBJ1-6, with D unresolved. Deletions cut 4 bases from V and 7 bases from J, with 14 bases between. Germline V gives CDR1 SNHLY, CDR2 FYNNEI. The CDR3 length is 15 residues. The DNA of the CDR3 is TGTGCCAGCAGTGGGGTTGGAATGGGCAATTCACCCCTCCACTTT. It codes for CASSGVGMGNSPLHF. Full variable domain (missing parts from reference TRBV2 and TRBJ1-6): EPEVTQTPSHQVTQMGQEVILRCVPISNHLYFYWYRQILGQKVEFLVSFYNNEISEKSEIFDDQFSVERPDGSNFTLKIRSTKLEDSAMYFCASSGVGMGNSPLHFGNGTRLTVT.

V usage is TRBV3-1 (or the pseudogene TRBV3-2) and J usage is TRBJ1-6, with D perhaps TRBD1 (6 bases). The V gene's germline CDR1 is LGHDT and CDR2 YNNKEL (reference sequence). The CDR3 is 15 amino acids. V was trimmed by 2 bases and J by 7 bases, leaving 12 bases between them. Here the CDR3 reads CASSQQGPRNSPLHF. CDR3 nucleotides: TGTGCCAGCAGCCAACAGGGGCCGAGGAATTCACCCCTCCACTTT.

This rearrangement joins TRBV24-1 to TRBJ1-2; D is undetermined. Germline CDR1 and CDR2: KGHDR and SFDVKD. V gave up 3 bases and J gave up 2 bases, with 6 bases separating them. There are 13 residues in the CDR3. CDR3 amino acids: CATSDRTNYGYTF. Written as DNA, the CDR3 is TGTGCCACCAGTGATCGGACGAACTATGGCTACACCTTC.